This T cell receptor (beta chain) was identified during a study of beta chain features in type 1 diabetes. Of the isolated RNA, all was reverse transcribed, and so the sequenced material was expressed TCRB transcripts. The repertoire was sequenced with immunoSEQ multiplex PCR; TCRdb's copy has only in-frame clones and lacks some. The sample comprises about 330,000 clones, approximately 10% of which are singletons, and 0.015% to 0.02% rests with the top ten. Sequencing was done on a sample of naive CD4+ T cells from blood. The sequence came from a woman in her thirties in good health.

The CDR3 loop is CASTRRETRKETQYF. The CDR3 bases are TGTGCCAGCACCCGGCGAGAGACACGGAAAGAGACCCAGTACTTC. The chain is built from TRBV7-9 and TRBJ2-5; D remains ambiguous. CDR1 SEHNR and CDR2 FQNEAQ come from the germline V gene (reference sequence). V shed 7 bases and J shed 3 bases, with 18 bases lying between them. This CDR3 region has 15 residues.